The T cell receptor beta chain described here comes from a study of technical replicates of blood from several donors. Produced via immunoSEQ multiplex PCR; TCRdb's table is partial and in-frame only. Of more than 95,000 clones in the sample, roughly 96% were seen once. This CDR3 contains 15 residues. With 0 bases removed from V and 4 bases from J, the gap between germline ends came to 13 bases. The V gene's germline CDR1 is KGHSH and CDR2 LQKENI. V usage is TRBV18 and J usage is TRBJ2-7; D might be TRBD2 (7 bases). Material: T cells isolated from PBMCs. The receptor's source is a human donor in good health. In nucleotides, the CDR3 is TGTGCCAGCTCACCACCGGAACAGGGAGGGTACGAGCAGTACTTC. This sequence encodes CASSPPEQGGYEQYF.